Listed below are T cell receptor beta chains from one sample, sequenced in a study of T cell responses to AZD1222 COVID-19 vaccine. Measured with immunoSEQ multiplex PCR; TCRdb has only the in-frame clones, and not every one. The sample includes roughly 170,000 clones, 90% of them seen just once. The input for sequencing was peripheral blood, taken on day 0 of AZD1222 vaccination. The receptors were gathered from an adult in good health. The CDR3 runs from the conserved cysteine through the conserved F or W. Fields, in order: V gene, D gene, J gene, clone size, CDR3 DNA, CDR3 protein. D genes are given only for firm matches. A row's size may be missing; if present it is once, few, many or a size class.

v_gene: TRBV29-1
d_gene: TRBD1
j_gene: TRBJ1-1
abundance: NA
CDR3nt: TGCAGCGTGGGGAAGACAGGGACCACTGAAGCTTTCTTT
CDR3aa: CSVGKTGTTEAFF

v_gene: TRBV5-1
d_gene: NA
j_gene: TRBJ1-5
abundance: NA
CDR3nt: TGCGCCAGCAGCGGGTTCCGGACGAACCAGCCCCAGCATTTT
CDR3aa: CASSGFRTNQPQHF

v_gene: TRBV15
d_gene: NA
j_gene: TRBJ1-2
abundance: once
CDR3nt: TGTGCCACCAGGCCCGCCGGACCCTATGGCTACACCTTC
CDR3aa: CATRPAGPYGYTF

v_gene: TRBV7-6
d_gene: NA
j_gene: TRBJ1-5
abundance: NA
CDR3nt: TGTGCCAGCAGCAGACAGCCACATAGCAATCAGCCCCAGCATTTT
CDR3aa: CASSRQPHSNQPQHF

v_gene: TRBV6-6
d_gene: TRBD2
j_gene: TRBJ2-2
abundance: NA
CDR3nt: TGTGCCAGCAGTTTGCCCCCGGGACTAGCGGGGCGGGAGCTGTTTTTT
CDR3aa: CASSLPPGLAGRELFF

v_gene: TRBV7-2
d_gene: TRBD1
j_gene: TRBJ1-1
abundance: NA
CDR3nt: TGTGCCAGCAGCTCCCGACAGGGTGTCTCTGAAGCTTTCTTT
CDR3aa: CASSSRQGVSEAFF

v_gene: TRBV29-1
d_gene: TRBD1
j_gene: TRBJ2-2
abundance: NA
CDR3nt: TGCAGCGCCGACAGGGGGGCGAACACCGGGGAGCTGTTTTTT
CDR3aa: CSADRGANTGELFF

v_gene: TRBV6-4
d_gene: TRBD2
j_gene: TRBJ2-3
abundance: once
CDR3nt: TGTGCCAGCAGCCGAGCGGGGGGCACAGATACGCAGTATTTT
CDR3aa: CASSRAGGTDTQYF

v_gene: TRBV5-4
d_gene: TRBD1
j_gene: TRBJ2-1
abundance: NA
CDR3nt: TGTGCCAGCAGCTTTTCCGGGACAGCTTACAATGAGCAGTTCTTC
CDR3aa: CASSFSGTAYNEQFF

v_gene: TRBV12-3/TRBV12-4
d_gene: NA
j_gene: TRBJ1-1
abundance: NA
CDR3nt: TGTGCCAGCAGTTTAGGGCAGTCCGTGGGAGCTTTCTTT
CDR3aa: CASSLGQSVGAFF

v_gene: TRBV30
d_gene: NA
j_gene: TRBJ2-1
abundance: NA
CDR3nt: TGTGCCTGGAGTGTACGGTATGAGCAGTTCTTC
CDR3aa: CAWSVRYEQFF

v_gene: TRBV18
d_gene: TRBD1
j_gene: TRBJ1-6
abundance: NA
CDR3nt: TGTGCCAGCTCACCCGGGACAGGGGTGAATTCACCCCTCCACTTT
CDR3aa: CASSPGTGVNSPLHF

v_gene: TRBV4-2
d_gene: NA
j_gene: TRBJ2-5
abundance: NA
CDR3nt: TGTGCCAGCAGCCTCCGGGGGGCGGGGGAGGACGGCCGGGAGACCCAGTACTTC
CDR3aa: CASSLRGAGEDGRETQYF

v_gene: TRBV19
d_gene: TRBD1
j_gene: TRBJ1-5
abundance: NA
CDR3nt: TGTGCCACTAACCCCTCCTCGAGACAGGGGATGAATCAGCCCCAGCATTTT
CDR3aa: CATNPSSRQGMNQPQHF